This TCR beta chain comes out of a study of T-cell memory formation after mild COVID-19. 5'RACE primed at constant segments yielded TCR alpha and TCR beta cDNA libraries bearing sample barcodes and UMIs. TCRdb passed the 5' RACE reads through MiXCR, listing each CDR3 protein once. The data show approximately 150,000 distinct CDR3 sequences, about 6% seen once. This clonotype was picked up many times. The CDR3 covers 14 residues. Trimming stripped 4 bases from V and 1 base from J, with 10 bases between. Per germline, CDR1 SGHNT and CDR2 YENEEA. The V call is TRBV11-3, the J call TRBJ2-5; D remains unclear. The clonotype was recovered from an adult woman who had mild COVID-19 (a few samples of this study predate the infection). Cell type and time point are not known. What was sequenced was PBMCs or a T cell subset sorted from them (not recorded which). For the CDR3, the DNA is TGTGCCAGCAGCTCCCGATCCCGCCAAGAGACCCAGTACTTC. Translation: CASSSRSRQETQYF.